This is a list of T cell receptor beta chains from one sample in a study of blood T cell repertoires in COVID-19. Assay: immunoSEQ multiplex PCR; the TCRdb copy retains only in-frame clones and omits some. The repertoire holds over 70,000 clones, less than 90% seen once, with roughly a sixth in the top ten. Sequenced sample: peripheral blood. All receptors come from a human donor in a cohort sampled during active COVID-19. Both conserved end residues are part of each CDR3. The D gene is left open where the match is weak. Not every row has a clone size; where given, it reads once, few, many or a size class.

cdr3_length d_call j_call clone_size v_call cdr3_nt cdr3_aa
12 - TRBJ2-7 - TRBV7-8 TGTGCCAGCTCCCATCAACTGTACGAGCAGTACTTC CASSHQLYEQYF
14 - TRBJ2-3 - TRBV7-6 TGTGCCAGCAGCTTAGCGACAACCACAGATACGCAGTATTTT CASSLATTTDTQYF
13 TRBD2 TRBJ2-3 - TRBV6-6 TGTGCCAGCAGCCAAGGACTAGTCGATACGCAGTATTTT CASSQGLVDTQYF
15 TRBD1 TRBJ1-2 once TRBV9 TGTGCCAGCAGACCAGAGGGGACAGGGGAGGGTGGCTACACCTTC CASRPEGTGEGGYTF
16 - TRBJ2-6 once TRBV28 TGTGCCAGCAGTTTAGTGGGGAGAACTGGGGCCAACGTCCTGACTTTC CASSLVGRTGANVLTF
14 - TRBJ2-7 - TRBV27 TGTGCCAGCAGTTTATTAGGGGAATCCTACGAGCAGTACTTC CASSLLGESYEQYF
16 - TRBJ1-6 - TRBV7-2 TGTGCCAGCAGCTTAAGCGGTTACTCCTATAATTCACCCCTCCACTTT CASSLSGYSYNSPLHF
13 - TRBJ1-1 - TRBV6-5 TGTGCCAGCTCCGGGGGGGGTCGCGCTGAAGCTTTCTTT CASSGGGRAEAFF
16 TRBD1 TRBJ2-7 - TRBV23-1 TGCGCCAGCAGTCACACCGGACAGGGGGATGTTTACGAGCAGTACTTC CASSHTGQGDVYEQYF
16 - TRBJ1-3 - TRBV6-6 TGTGCCAGCAGTTACTCGAATCTACCCTCTGGAAACACCATATATTTT CASSYSNLPSGNTIYF
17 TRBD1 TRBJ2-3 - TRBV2 TGTGCCAGCAGTGACTGGACAGGAGCACTAGATTGGGATACGCAGTATTTT CASSDWTGALDWDTQYF
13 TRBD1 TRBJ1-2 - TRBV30 TGTGCCTGGAGCCGGGACAGGCCCTATGGCTACACCTTC CAWSRDRPYGYTF
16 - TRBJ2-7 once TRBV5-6 TGTGCCAGCAGCTGGACCGGGGGTAGGATGGACTACGAGCAGTACTTC CASSWTGGRMDYEQYF
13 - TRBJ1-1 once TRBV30 TGTGCCTGGAGTGTATCTATTATCACTGAAGCTTTCTTT CAWSVSIITEAFF
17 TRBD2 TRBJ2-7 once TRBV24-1 TGTGCCACCAGTGAAGGGACTAGCGGGAGGTCTCCCTACGAGCAGTACTTC CATSEGTSGRSPYEQYF
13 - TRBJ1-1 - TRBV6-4 TGTGCCAGCAGCATAACGGTGAACACTGAAGCTTTCTTT CASSITVNTEAFF
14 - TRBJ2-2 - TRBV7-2 TGTGCCAGCAGCTTAGGGTACTACACCGGGGAGCTGTTTTTT CASSLGYYTGELFF
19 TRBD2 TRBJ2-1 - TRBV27 TGTGCCAGCAGTTTCTCCGGGACTAGCGGGAGTCGGTCCTACAATGAGCAGTTCTTC CASSFSGTSGSRSYNEQFF
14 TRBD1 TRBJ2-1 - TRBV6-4 TGTGCCAGCTCCATTCGGACAGGGGGTAATGAGCAGTTCTTC CASSIRTGGNEQFF
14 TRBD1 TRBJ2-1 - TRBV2 TGTGCCAGCAGTGGCCGGGACAGGGGCAATGAGCAGTTCTTC CASSGRDRGNEQFF
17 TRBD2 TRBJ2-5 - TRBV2 TGTGCCAGCAGTGAATTGTGGGGACTAGCGGGACAAGAGACCCAGTACTTC CASSELWGLAGQETQYF
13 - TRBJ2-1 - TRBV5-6 TGTGCCAGCAGCTCCCCTTCGGGGAATGAGCAGTTCTTC CASSSPSGNEQFF
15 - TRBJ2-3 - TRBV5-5 TGTGCCAGCAGCTTGGGAGGGTTCGGCACAGATACGCAGTATTTT CASSLGGFGTDTQYF
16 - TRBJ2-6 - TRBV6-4 TGTGCCAGCAGTGCGGTCGGGAGCTCTGGGGCCAACGTCCTGACTTTC CASSAVGSSGANVLTF
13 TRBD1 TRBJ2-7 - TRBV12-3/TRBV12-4 TGTGCCAGCGGACCAGGACAGGCCTACGAGCAGTACTTC CASGPGQAYEQYF
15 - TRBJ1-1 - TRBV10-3 TGTGCCATCAGTGAGTCGATGGGACAGAACACTGAAGCTTTCTTT CAISESMGQNTEAFF
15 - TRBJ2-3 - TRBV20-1 TGCAGTGCTAGTGGTGGGGGGTGGAGCACAGATACGCAGTATTTT CSASGGGWSTDTQYF
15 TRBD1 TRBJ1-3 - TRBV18 TGTGCCAGCCTCCAGGACAGGCAATCTGGAAACACCATATATTTT CASLQDRQSGNTIYF
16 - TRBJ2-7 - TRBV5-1 TGCGCCAGCAGCCAATACGCCAGCACAGGTTACGGCGAGCAGTACTTC CASSQYASTGYGEQYF
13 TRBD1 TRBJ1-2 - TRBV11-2 TGTGCCAGCGGGGCACCCAGGGGGAGCGGCTACACCTTC CASGAPRGSGYTF
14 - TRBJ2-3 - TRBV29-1 TGCAGCGTGCAAGTTGGTGGGAGGACAGATACGCAGTATTTT CSVQVGGRTDTQYF
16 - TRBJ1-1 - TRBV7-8 TGTGCCAGCAGCTTAGCGTACAGCAGCCTGAACACTGAAGCTTTCTTT CASSLAYSSLNTEAFF
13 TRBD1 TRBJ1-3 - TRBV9 TGTGCCAGCAGCGCACAGGGGTTTAACACCATATATTTT CASSAQGFNTIYF
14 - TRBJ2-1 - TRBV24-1 TGTGCCACCAGTGAGAAACGAGGGCTTGATGAGCAGTTCTTC CATSEKRGLDEQFF
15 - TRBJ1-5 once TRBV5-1 TGCGCCAGCAGCTTATTTCCAGGGGGCAATCAGCCCCAGCATTTT CASSLFPGGNQPQHF
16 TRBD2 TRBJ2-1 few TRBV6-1 TGTGCCAGCAGTGAAGCTCCAAGGGCGGGAGCTAATGAGCAGTTCTTC CASSEAPRAGANEQFF
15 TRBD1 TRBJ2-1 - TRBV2 TGTGCCAGCAGTACCAGGGGGCTTCGCTACAATGAGCAGTTCTTC CASSTRGLRYNEQFF
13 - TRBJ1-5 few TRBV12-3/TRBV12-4 TGTGCCAGCAGGGTCCGGAGCAATCAGCCCCAGCATTTT CASRVRSNQPQHF
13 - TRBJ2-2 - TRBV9 TGTGCCAGCAGCGTACCAGGGGCCGGGGAGCTGTTTTTT CASSVPGAGELFF
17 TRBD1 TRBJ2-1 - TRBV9 TGTGCCAGCAGCGCTGTCTCGACAGACAGGGCCTACAATGAGCAGTTCTTC CASSAVSTDRAYNEQFF
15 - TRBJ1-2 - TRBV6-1 TGTGCCAGCAGTGAAATTCGGGGGGGGAGCGCTGGCTACACCTTC CASSEIRGGSAGYTF
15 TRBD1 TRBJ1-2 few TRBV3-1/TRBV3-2 TGTGCCAGCAGCCAAGACGGGACAGGGCGCCTTGGCTACACCTTC CASSQDGTGRLGYTF
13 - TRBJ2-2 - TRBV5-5 TGTGCCAGCAGCTCCGGGGGACCCGGGGAGCTGTTTTTT CASSSGGPGELFF
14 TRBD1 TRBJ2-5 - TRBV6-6 TGTGCCAGCAGAGAGACAGGGGGCGCAGAGACCCAGTACTTC CASRETGGAETQYF
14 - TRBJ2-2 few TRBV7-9 TGTGCCAGCAGCTTTTCTCAGGGTTCCGGGGAGCTGTTTTTT CASSFSQGSGELFF
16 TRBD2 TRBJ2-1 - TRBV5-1 TGCGCCAGCAGCTTGGGGCTAGCGGGGTACTACAATGAGCAGTTCTTC CASSLGLAGYYNEQFF
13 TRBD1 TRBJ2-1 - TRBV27 TGTGCCACCGGGACAGCTACCTACAATGAGCAGTTCTTC CATGTATYNEQFF
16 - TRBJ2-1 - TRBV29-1 TGCAGCGTTGAAGAAGGAAAGGGGGGGACCTACAATGAGCAGTTCTTC CSVEEGKGGTYNEQFF
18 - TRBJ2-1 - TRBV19 TGTGCCAGTAGGATGGGGAACAGGGATAAGCCGTGGGCCTATGAGCAGTTCTTC CASRMGNRDKPWAYEQFF
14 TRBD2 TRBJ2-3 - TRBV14 TGTGCCAGCGGGACTAGCGGGATCGCAGATACGCAGTATTTT CASGTSGIADTQYF
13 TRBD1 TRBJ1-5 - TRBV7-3 TGTGCCAGCAGTTCAGACAGGGATCAGCCCCAGCATTTT CASSSDRDQPQHF
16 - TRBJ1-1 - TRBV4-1 TGCGCCAGCAGCCAAGAAGTTCGCGTCATGAACACTGAAGCTTTCTTT CASSQEVRVMNTEAFF